Below, 29 T cell receptor beta chains from the same sample are listed, as sequenced in a study of blood T cell repertoires in COVID-19. The method was immunoSEQ multiplex PCR; TCRdb's version includes in-frame clones alone and lacks a portion of them. Of hundreds of thousands of clones in the sample, around nine tenths are singletons; the top ten hold around 2%. The source material was PBMCs or T cells enriched from blood (not recorded which). The receptors come from a woman aged 55-75 years in a cohort exposed to, infected with or recovered from COVID-19 (not recorded which).

Of note for this clone: An end of the junction differs from the germline gene, which may be a read error. V is TRBV6-6 and J is TRBJ2-7; possibly TRBD1 for D (6 bases). This CDR3 spans 15 amino acids. Germline values: CDR1 MNHNY, CDR2 SVGAGI (reference sequence). The DNA for the CDR3 is TGTGCCAGCATTCCAACAGGGTTTCCCTCCTCCGAGCAGTACTTC. Its protein product is CASIPTGFPSSEQYF.

This chain joins TRBV6-5 and TRBJ2-7; 8 bases fit TRBD2. The CDR3 covers 15 residues. Germline lookup yields CDR1 MNHEY and CDR2 SVGAGI. V shed 5 bases and J 1 base; nucleotides not matched to a gene: 7. The CDR3 protein is CASSQTSGGSYEQYF. CDR3 nucleotide sequence: TGTGCCAGCAGTCAAACTAGCGGAGGTTCCTACGAGCAGTACTTC.

The J gene is TRBJ2-3, the V gene TRBV18, with 9 bases identical to TRBD2. Trimming removed 5 bases from V and 1 base from J; junction bases left unmatched: 1. The germline V gene encodes CDR1 KGHSH and CDR2 LQKENI. The CDR3 sequence is 14 residues long. The CDR3 spells CASSEREGTDTQYF. CDR3 nucleotides: TGTGCCAGCTCAGAGCGGGAGGGCACAGATACGCAGTATTTT. The complete variable domain, with remaining parts taken from reference TRBV18 and TRBJ2-3, reads NAGVMQNPRHLVRRRGQEARLRCSPMKGHSHVYWYRQLPEEGLKFMVYLQKENIIDESGMPKERFSAEFPKEGPSILRIQQVVRGDSAAYFCASSEREGTDTQYFGPGTRLTVL.

The chain employs TRBV11-2 and TRBJ2-1; the match to TRBD1 covers 9 bases. The CDR3 runs 16 residues. Germline loops: CDR1 SGHAT, CDR2 FQNNGV. Trimming at V came to 5 bases and at J to 8 bases, leaving 13 bases not matched to a gene. The CDR3 is CASSRTGTGMRYEQFF. CDR3 DNA: TGTGCCAGCAGCAGAACCGGGACAGGGATGAGATATGAGCAGTTCTTC.

The chain has TRBV19 and TRBJ2-1, with D perhaps TRBD2 (8 bases). The CDR3 extends over 18 amino acids. Germline-derived CDR1 and CDR2 are LNHDA and SQIVND (reference sequence). Deletions cut 8 bases from V and 5 bases from J, with 28 bases between. The CDR3 DNA is TGTGCCAGTCGGACAGGACGAGCGGGAGTAGGAAACGACAATGAGCAGTTCTTC. Translating gives CASRTGRAGVGNDNEQFF.

This chain links TRBV12-1 with TRBJ2-2; the D call in the table, TRBD2, was not verified against the DNA. TRBV12-1 is termed a pseudogene. The CDR3 spans 19 residues. DNA of the CDR3: TGTGCCAGCAGCCCGACTAGCGGGAGGGCCAGGATCAAAACCGGGGAGCTGTTTTTT. It codes for CASSPTSGRARIKTGELFF.

The gene calls are TRBV28 and TRBJ2-2, with 11 bases lining up with TRBD2. Germline V CDR1 and CDR2: MDHEN, SYDVKM. CDR3 length: 19 residues. Trimming took 3 bases from V and 2 from J; bases not matched to a gene: 11. The CDR3 region is CASSFLVSGRAGNTGELFF. The DNA of the CDR3 is TGTGCCAGCAGTTTCTTGGTTAGCGGGAGGGCCGGTAACACCGGGGAGCTGTTTTTT.

There are a few counts of this clone. This chain links TRBV18 with TRBJ2-7, with a possible D match to TRBD1 (5 bases). The CDR3 runs 14 residues. V was trimmed by 4 bases and J by 2 bases, leaving 12 bases between them. Germline V gene data show CDR1 as KGHSH and CDR2 as LQKENI. Written as DNA, the CDR3 is TGTGCCAGCTCACTTGGGGCAGCCACCTACGAGCAGTACTTC. It encodes CASSLGAATYEQYF.

The chain links TRBV3-1 (or the pseudogene TRBV3-2) to TRBJ2-1, with 13 bases that match TRBD2. V shed 3 bases and J 1 base; nucleotides not matched to a gene: 18. Germline V gene sequence: CDR1 LGHDT, CDR2 YNNKEL (reference sequence). The CDR3 covers 22 residues. CDR3 DNA sequence: TGTGCCAGCAGCCAGCAACCTAAACCGGGACTAGCGGGACAAGCATCCTACAATGAGCAGTTCTTC. Its translation: CASSQQPKPGLAGQASYNEQFF.

The chain's CDR3 is CASSQRQLASYNEQFF. DNA for the CDR3: TGCGCCAGCAGCCAAAGGCAACTAGCGTCCTACAATGAGCAGTTCTTC. The V call is TRBV4-1, the J call TRBJ2-1; 7 nucleotides agree with TRBD2. V dropped 2 bases and J dropped 1; count of bases not matched to a gene: 5. Germline assignment: CDR1 MGHRA and CDR2 YSYEKL. This CDR3 is 16 amino acids long.

V is TRBV28 and J is TRBJ2-3, with D perhaps TRBD1 (6 bases). Trimming pared 3 bases from V and 1 base from J, leaving 11 bases between. CDR3 size: 15 residues. Germline CDR1 reads MDHEN; CDR2 reads SYDVKM. The CDR3 region has the DNA TGTGCCAGCAGTTTGGGGGCGAGGGGCACAGATACGCAGTATTTT. Encoded protein: CASSLGARGTDTQYF.

The V call is TRBV28, the J call TRBJ1-5; D possibly corresponds to TRBD1 (6 bases). In germline, CDR1 is MDHEN, CDR2 SYDVKM. The germline V and J ends were trimmed by 6 bases and 2 bases, with 14 bases remaining between them. The CDR3 has 15 residues. Here the CDR3 reads CASRRTTGGNQPQHF. For the CDR3, the DNA is TGTGCCAGCAGACGGACGACAGGAGGCAATCAGCCCCAGCATTTT.

V and J are TRBV4-1 and TRBJ2-7, with D perhaps matching TRBD1 (7 bases). Trimming removed 4 bases at V and 4 bases at J, with 14 bases between. CDR1 and CDR2 (germline): MGHRA, YSYEKL. This CDR3 region has 14 residues. The CDR3 DNA sequence: TGCGCCAGCAGCCCGCAGCCAGGGGGGTACGAGCAGTACTTC. Translated, it gives CASSPQPGGYEQYF.

The chain couples TRBV11-1 to TRBJ2-1; D remains unclear. V was pared by 7 bases and J by 8 bases, with 9 bases between. This CDR3 has 11 amino acids. Germline values: CDR1 SGHAT, CDR2 FQDESV (reference sequence). The CDR3 DNA reads as TGTGCCAGCACAAGAGGCGATGAGCAGTTCTTC. Its translation is CASTRGDEQFF.

This clone appeared a single time. This rearrangement joins TRBV7-8 to TRBJ1-1; D is unresolved. There are 14 residues in the CDR3. Trimming shortened V by 3 bases and J by 6 bases, and 14 bases separated the two germline ends. Per germline, CDR1 SGHVS and CDR2 FQNEAQ. CDR3 in DNA: TGTGCCAGCAGCTTCGCTGCGGGAGGGCCTGAAGCTTTCTTT. Translated: CASSFAAGGPEAFF.

The V and J genes are TRBV20-1 and TRBJ1-2; D is possibly TRBD1 (6 bases). V was cut by 6 bases and J by 6 bases, with 8 bases left in between. CDR1 DFQATT and CDR2 SNEGSKA come from the germline V gene (reference sequence). This CDR3 has 10 residues. CDR3 DNA: TGCAGTGCGGGGGGGCATGGCTACACCTTC. Amino acids: CSAGGHGYTF.

The J gene is TRBJ2-7, the V gene TRBV19, with a tentative D call TRBD2 (5 bases). Trimming pared 2 bases from V and 2 bases from J, leaving 16 bases between. CDR1 and CDR2 (germline): LNHDA, SQIVND (reference sequence). The CDR3 loop spans 16 amino acids. CDR3 DNA: TGTGCCAGTAGTATACTAGCTACACTTATCACCTACGAGCAGTACTTC. Translating gives CASSILATLITYEQYF.

The V call is TRBV15, the J call TRBJ2-7, with 8 positions matching TRBD2. CDR1 and CDR2 from the germline V gene are LNHNV and YYDKDF (reference sequence). The CDR3 is 16 residues long. V lost 1 base and J lost 3; bases outside the gene matches: 8. The DNA for the CDR3 is TGTGCCACCAGCAGAGTGGGGACGGGAGGGAGCTACGAGCAGTACTTC. It specifies CATSRVGTGGSYEQYF. The whole variable domain, filled in from reference TRBV15 and TRBJ2-7, reads DAMVIQNPRYQVTQFGKPVTLSCSQTLNHNVMYWYQQKSSQAPKLLFHYYDKDFNNEADTPDNFQSRRPNTSFCFLDIRSPGLGDTAMYLCATSRVGTGGSYEQYFGPGTRLTVT.

This clone appeared once. The chain uses TRBV9 and TRBJ2-1, with D possibly being TRBD1 (5 bases). The CDR3 covers 15 residues. CDR1 is SGDLS, CDR2 YYNGEE, per germline. The V end lost 3 bases, the J end lost 0 bases, and 10 bases lay between the germline ends. This chain's CDR3 is CASSAQTVSYNEQFF. The DNA of the CDR3 is TGTGCCAGCAGCGCGCAGACAGTCTCCTACAATGAGCAGTTCTTC.

The V and J genes are TRBV20-1 and TRBJ1-3, with D tentatively TRBD1 (6 bases). The CDR3 runs 16 residues. Trimming removed 3 bases from V and 4 bases from J, with 19 bases in between. CDR1 and CDR2 from the germline V gene are DFQATT and SNEGSKA (reference sequence). The CDR3 nucleotides read TGCAGTGCTAGTGATAATGGGCAGGGGACCGGAAACACCATATATTTT. Amino acid sequence: CSASDNGQGTGNTIYF.

The rearrangement links TRBV5-1 to TRBJ1-4; no clear D gene. From germline, CDR1 is SGHRS and CDR2 YFSETQ. Trimming took 0 bases from V and 4 from J, leaving 7 bases between them. The CDR3 is made up of 14 amino acids. The CDR3 loop reads CASSLDSVNEKLFF. The DNA of the CDR3 is TGCGCCAGCAGCTTGGATAGCGTTAATGAAAAACTGTTTTTT.

The V call is TRBV30, the J call TRBJ2-1; TRBD2 aligns across 13 bases. V lost 5 bases, J lost 6 bases, and 10 bases stayed unmatched. Germline V gives CDR1 GTSNPN, CDR2 SVGIG (reference sequence). The CDR3 totals 16 residues. In DNA form, the CDR3 reads TGTGCCTGGGGACTAGCGGGAGCGAAACTCGGCAATGAGCAGTTCTTC. It translates to CAWGLAGAKLGNEQFF.

The count of this clone is one. The chain combines TRBV7-3 with TRBJ2-3, with TRBD1 identical over 7 bases. The CDR3 contains 16 residues. V lost 0 bases to trimming and J lost 2 bases; unmatched junction nucleotides: 5. The germline gives CDR1 SGHTA, CDR2 FQGTGA. The CDR3 sequence is CASSLTGTALTDTQYF. CDR3 nucleotides: TGTGCCAGCAGCTTAACTGGGACAGCCCTCACAGATACGCAGTATTTT.

The chain combines TRBV7-2 with TRBJ1-2, with D possibly TRBD1 on 5 matching bases. The CDR3 is 14 residues long. Germline V lookup: CDR1 SGHTA, CDR2 FQGNSA. V lost 3 bases and J 5 bases, leaving 13 bases between the germline ends. DNA for the CDR3: TGTGCCAGCAGCTTCAGGGATCCTAGGTATGGCTACACCTTC. Translating gives CASSFRDPRYGYTF.

The V call is TRBV21-1, the J call TRBJ1-1; TRBD1 was called by the table and not checked on the DNA. TRBV21-1 counts as a pseudogene. The CDR3 runs 24 residues. The CDR3 nucleotides read TGTGCCAGCAGCAAACAGACCCCCCAAACCCCCCATCTCCCAAGGACAGGGGGGAACACTGAAGCTTTCTTT. This gives the protein CASSKQTPQTPHLPRTGGNTEAFF.

This clone was detected ten times or more. The genes are TRBV10-2 and TRBJ1-2; tentatively, D is TRBD1 (6 bases). Trimming took 2 bases from V and 5 from J, leaving 15 bases between them. CDR1 and CDR2 (germline): WSHSY, SAAADI. This CDR3 spans 15 amino acids. The CDR3 reads CASSETGAGGYGYTF. The CDR3 DNA sequence: TGCGCCAGCAGTGAGACGGGGGCGGGGGGTTATGGCTACACCTTC.

This chain joins TRBV6-5 and TRBJ2-7; D may be TRBD1 (6 bases). Germline V gene data show CDR1 as MNHEY and CDR2 as SVGAGI. This CDR3 is built from 14 residues. The V gene lost 6 bases and the J gene lost 2 bases, with 14 bases spanning the gap. CDR3 in DNA: TGTGCCAGCAGGAATAACCGGGACACCTACGAGCAGTACTTC. Translating gives CASRNNRDTYEQYF.

This clone was seen only once. The chain combines TRBV18 with TRBJ2-1; D remains ambiguous. CDR3 size: 16 residues. The germline CDR1 and CDR2 sequences are KGHSH and LQKENI. V lost 2 bases to trimming and J lost 0 bases, with 11 bases between them. CDR3 loop: CASSPTTLTSYNEQFF. CDR3 DNA: TGTGCCAGCTCACCAACGACACTGACCTCCTACAATGAGCAGTTCTTC.

The chain employs TRBV6-2 or TRBV6-3 and TRBJ1-2; 8 bases line up with TRBD1. V lost 3 bases, J lost 5 bases, and 11 bases stayed unmatched. The length of the CDR3 is 16 residues. Germline V gives CDR1 MNHEY, CDR2 SVGEGT. The CDR3 here is CASSYVSGRGPYGYTF. The CDR3 DNA reads as TGTGCCAGCAGTTATGTCTCAGGCAGGGGGCCTTATGGCTACACCTTC.